Presented here are 8 T cell receptor beta chains from one specimen sequenced in a study of T cell responses to AZD1222 COVID-19 vaccine. Sequenced by immunoSEQ multiplex PCR; TCRdb stores in-frame clones only, minus some. Among roughly 55,000 clones, 87% were seen once, and the ten largest hold around 3.9%. The starting material was peripheral blood, obtained on day 0 of AZD1222 vaccination. The receptor set was obtained from an adult in good health.

This chain links TRBV10-3 with TRBJ1-4; 9 bases line up with TRBD1. Germline CDR1 ENHRY, CDR2 SYGVKD. The CDR3 has 16 amino acids. The V gene end was trimmed by 6 bases and the J gene end by 7 bases; junction bases not matched to a gene: 12. CDR3 region: CAISTGGQGSGEKLFF. The DNA for the CDR3 is TGTGCCATCAGCACGGGAGGACAGGGGTCGGGTGAAAAACTGTTTTTT.

The gene calls are TRBV15 and TRBJ2-3, with TRBD2 matching 7 bases. The CDR3 spans 17 residues. The trim removed 0 bases at V and 2 bases at J, leaving 8 bases unmatched. In germline, CDR1 is LNHNV, CDR2 YYDKDF (reference sequence). The CDR3 nucleotides are TGTGCCACCAGCAGAGATTTGCCCGGGGGGACCACAGATACGCAGTATTTT. Translated: CATSRDLPGGTTDTQYF.

CDR3 amino acids: CASSLGGREKLFF. In DNA form, the CDR3 reads TGTGCCAGCAGCTTGGGGGGTCGCGAAAAACTGTTTTTT. This chain joins TRBV11-2 and TRBJ1-4; D perhaps matches TRBD1 (5 bases). The V gene lost 3 bases and the J gene lost 8 bases, with 10 bases spanning the gap. The length of the CDR3 is 13 residues. In germline, CDR1 is SGHAT, CDR2 FQNNGV. The complete variable domain, with remaining parts taken from reference TRBV11-2 and TRBJ1-4, reads EAGVAQSPRYKIIEKRQSVAFWCNPISGHATLYWYQQILGQGPKLLIQFQNNGVVDDSQLPKDRFSAERLKGVDSTLKIQPAKLEDSAVYLCASSLGGREKLFFGSGTQLSVL.

This clone was detected only once. V is TRBV5-6 and J is TRBJ2-6, with no clear D. This CDR3 region has 14 residues. The V end lost 4 bases, the J end lost 3 bases, and 8 bases lay between the germline ends. CDR1 SGHDT and CDR2 YYEEEE come from the germline V gene. The CDR3 DNA sequence: TGTGCCAGCAGCCCGGAGATTGGGGCCAACGTCCTGACTTTC. Residues: CASSPEIGANVLTF.

This chain joins TRBV24-1 and TRBJ1-4; 7 bases agree with TRBD1. Germline CDR1 reads KGHDR; CDR2 reads SFDVKD. V gave up 5 bases and J gave up 5 bases; unmatched junction bases: 7. The CDR3 extends over 15 amino acids. This CDR3 reads CATSGATGTNEKLFF. CDR3 DNA: TGTGCCACCAGTGGGGCGACAGGGACGAATGAAAAACTGTTTTTT.

This clone was recorded only once. V usage is TRBV7-9 and J usage is TRBJ1-2; no reliable D call. The V and J ends lost 5 bases and 0 bases respectively, with 10 bases between them. Germline-derived CDR1 and CDR2 are SEHNR and FQNEAQ (reference sequence). This CDR3 contains 14 residues. CDR3 in amino acids: CASSVVTTNYGYTF. The CDR3 DNA reads TGTGCCAGCAGCGTGGTAACTACTAACTATGGCTACACCTTC.

The rearrangement joins TRBV5-5 to TRBJ2-1; 9 bases fit TRBD1. Looked up from germline, CDR1 is SGHKS and CDR2 is YYEKEE (reference sequence). This CDR3 spans 16 amino acids. The trim removed 1 base at V and 3 bases at J, leaving 5 bases unmatched. The CDR3 region has the DNA TGTGCCAGCAGCTTGTATTGGGACAGGGTCTACAATGAGCAGTTCTTC. It yields the protein CASSLYWDRVYNEQFF.

The V call is TRBV3-1 (or the pseudogene TRBV3-2), the J call TRBJ2-7; 10 positions agree with TRBD1. CDR3 length: 16 amino acids. Germline CDR1 reads LGHDT; CDR2 reads YNNKEL (reference sequence). J lost 6 bases, V lost 4 bases, and 12 bases had no gene match. The CDR3 here is CASSRDLGTGVSEQYF. CDR3 sequence (DNA): TGTGCCAGCAGCCGGGATCTGGGGACAGGGGTTAGCGAGCAGTACTTC.